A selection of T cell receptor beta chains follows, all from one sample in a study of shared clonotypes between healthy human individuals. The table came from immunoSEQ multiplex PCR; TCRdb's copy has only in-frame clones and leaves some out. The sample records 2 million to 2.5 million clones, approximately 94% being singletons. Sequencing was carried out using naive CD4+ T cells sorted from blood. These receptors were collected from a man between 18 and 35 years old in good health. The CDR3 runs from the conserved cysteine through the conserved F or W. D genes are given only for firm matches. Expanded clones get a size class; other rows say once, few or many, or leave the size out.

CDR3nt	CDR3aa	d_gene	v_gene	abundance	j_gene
TGTGCCAGCAGCTTGTTCGACAGGGTGGGGGAGCAGTACTTC	CASSLFDRVGEQYF	TRBD1	TRBV5-6	.	TRBJ2-7
TGTGCCAGCAGAGGGGGGGAGGATACGCAGTATTTT	CASRGGEDTQYF	.	TRBV6-5	.	TRBJ2-3
TGTGCCAGCAGCCCTATGGACTCTGGAAACACCATATATTTT	CASSPMDSGNTIYF	.	TRBV9	.	TRBJ1-3
TGTGCCAGCAGCCAGGGGGTTGGGGTCTCACCCTACGAGCAGTACTTC	CASSQGVGVSPYEQYF	TRBD1	TRBV9	.	TRBJ2-7
TGTGCCAGCAGTTACTCGCAAGGGAATCAGCCCCAGCATTTT	CASSYSQGNQPQHF	.	TRBV6-5	.	TRBJ1-5
TGTGCCAGCAGCTTAGAGGTAGCGGGTACGTCCTACGAGCAGTACTTC	CASSLEVAGTSYEQYF	TRBD2	TRBV7-2	.	TRBJ2-7
TGTGCCAGCAGCCCAGGGGAAGTGGATCCCTACGAGCAGTACTTC	CASSPGEVDPYEQYF	.	TRBV7-9	.	TRBJ2-7
TGCGCCAGCAGCTTGGCAAGGGTTGATGGCTACACCTTC	CASSLARVDGYTF	.	TRBV5-1	.	TRBJ1-2
TGTGCCAGCAGCTTATCCGGGCAAGAGACCCAGTACTTC	CASSLSGQETQYF	.	TRBV7-9	.	TRBJ2-5
TGTGCCTGGAGTGTACTGGGGTGGTCGTACACTGAAGCTTTCTTT	CAWSVLGWSYTEAFF	.	TRBV30	.	TRBJ1-1
TGTGCCAGCTCTGGGGGGACAGGGGCTGGAAACACCATATATTTT	CASSGGTGAGNTIYF	TRBD1	TRBV6-1	once	TRBJ1-3
TGTGCCTGGAGCCTGGAAGGGATAATCACTGAAGCTTTCTTT	CAWSLEGIITEAFF	.	TRBV30	.	TRBJ1-1
TGTGCCAGCTCTCTCGGGGGTGGCACAGATACGCAGTATTTT	CASSLGGGTDTQYF	.	TRBV18	.	TRBJ2-3
TGCAGCGTTACCCGGGGACTCCCGAACACCGGGGAGCTGTTTTTT	CSVTRGLPNTGELFF	.	TRBV29-1	.	TRBJ2-2
TGTGCCTGGAGTGTATACGCGTGGGTCAGGGGGTCCTACAATGAGCAGTTCTTC	CAWSVYAWVRGSYNEQFF	TRBD1	TRBV30	.	TRBJ2-1
TGTGCCAGCAGACAGCTTGGCCAGTCTGGCGGCTACACCTTC	CASRQLGQSGGYTF	.	TRBV6-6	.	TRBJ1-2
TGTGCCAGCAGGCTGCTAGACTTCGGACTAGCCCCCGGGGAGCTGTTTTTT	CASRLLDFGLAPGELFF	TRBD2	TRBV27	.	TRBJ2-2
TGTGCCAGCACCCTCGCGTGGCAGTTCTTC	CASTLAWQFF	.	TRBV2	.	TRBJ2-1
TGTGCCAGCAGTGATAGCTACAATGAGCAGTTCTTC	CASSDSYNEQFF	.	TRBV5-5	.	TRBJ2-1
TGTGCCAGCAGCCCAACCGGCGGCCCCGGTAGGGCTTTCTTT	CASSPTGGPGRAFF	.	TRBV7-2	.	TRBJ1-1
TGTGCCAGCAGTTATGGAAATCAGCCCCAGCATTTT	CASSYGNQPQHF	.	TRBV27	.	TRBJ1-5
TGCAGCGTTGAGGACCGGGACAGCTCCTACGAGCAGTACTTC	CSVEDRDSSYEQYF	TRBD1	TRBV29-1	.	TRBJ2-7
TGTGCCAGCAGCCTAACTAGCGGGGGTTTACGCACAGATACGCAGTATTTT	CASSLTSGGLRTDTQYF	TRBD2	TRBV7-2	.	TRBJ2-3
TGTGCCTGGAGTGTACGCAGGGGCACTGGAAACACCATATATTTT	CAWSVRRGTGNTIYF	.	TRBV30	.	TRBJ1-3
TGTGCCAGCAGTTACTCGTTCGGACAGGGTTACGAGCAGTACTTC	CASSYSFGQGYEQYF	TRBD1	TRBV6-5	.	TRBJ2-7
TGTGCCAGCAGTTACCCGGGGTCGGGGGATTATGGCTACACCTTC	CASSYPGSGDYGYTF	.	TRBV6-6	.	TRBJ1-2
TGCGCCAGCAGCTTGGGGCTAGCAACAGATACGCAGTATTTT	CASSLGLATDTQYF	.	TRBV5-1	.	TRBJ2-3
TGTGCCAGCAGTCAACAGGAGAACTATGGCTACACCTTC	CASSQQENYGYTF	.	TRBV2	.	TRBJ1-2
TGCGCCAGCAGCCCTCAGAGTGGGGAGCTGTTTTTT	CASSPQSGELFF	.	TRBV5-1	.	TRBJ2-2
TGCGCCAGCAGCTCAGATACACTGTCACCCCTCCACTTT	CASSSDTLSPLHF	.	TRBV5-1	.	TRBJ1-6
TGTGCCAGCAGTGTGACAGGTACCGCTTTATATCAGCCCCAGCATTTT	CASSVTGTALYQPQHF	.	TRBV2	.	TRBJ1-5
TGTGCCATCAGTGGGCTAGCGGGATCAGGTACGCAGTATTTT	CAISGLAGSGTQYF	TRBD2	TRBV10-3	.	TRBJ2-3
TGTGCCAGCAGCGATGTTCGACGAGGCTACACCTTC	CASSDVRRGYTF	.	TRBV6-6	.	TRBJ1-2
TGTGCCTGGAGTGTACATATTACTGGAAACACCATATATTTT	CAWSVHITGNTIYF	.	TRBV30	.	TRBJ1-3
TGTGCCAGCAGCGGCCGGGACAGCAACACTGAAGCTTTCTTT	CASSGRDSNTEAFF	TRBD1	TRBV9	.	TRBJ1-1
TGTGCCAGTAGTATACGTTGGGACAGGGGGTCAAATGAGCAGTTCTTC	CASSIRWDRGSNEQFF	TRBD1	TRBV19	.	TRBJ2-1
TGTGCCAGCAGCTCGGGGACCGTCCTCTACGAGCAGTACTTC	CASSSGTVLYEQYF	.	TRBV7-2	.	TRBJ2-7
TGTGCCAGCAGCCCCGGCGAGTCAACTAATGAAAAACTGTTTTTT	CASSPGESTNEKLFF	.	TRBV7-9	.	TRBJ1-4
TGTGCCAGCAGTGAACTAGCGGGGGGGCGGACCGCCTACGAGCAGTACTTC	CASSELAGGRTAYEQYF	TRBD2	TRBV6-4	.	TRBJ2-7
TGTGCCAGCAGGTGGACAGGGGACAATCAGCCCCAGCATTTT	CASRWTGDNQPQHF	TRBD1	TRBV6-1	.	TRBJ1-5
TGTGCCAGCAGCCCCGACAGTAACTACGAGCAGTACTTC	CASSPDSNYEQYF	.	TRBV6-5	.	TRBJ2-7
TGTGCCAGCAGTTCTAGGGGAGTTGGTAATCAGCCCCAGCATTTT	CASSSRGVGNQPQHF	.	TRBV6-5	.	TRBJ1-5
TGTGCCAGCAGTTTCCTGTCAGCTGCGGATGAGCAGTTCTTC	CASSFLSAADEQFF	.	TRBV28	.	TRBJ2-1
TGTGCCGGCGGCGGGACAGGGGGAAGCTACGAGCAGTACTTC	CAGGGTGGSYEQYF	TRBD1	TRBV28	once	TRBJ2-7
TGTGCCAGCCATCGAATACTAAACACTGAAGCTTTCTTT	CASHRILNTEAFF	.	TRBV6-6	.	TRBJ1-1
TGTGCCAGCAGCTCGGGACTAGCGAGGGAGACCCAGTACTTC	CASSSGLARETQYF	TRBD2	TRBV7-2	.	TRBJ2-5
TGTGCTAGCAGCTTAGTTCCTAGCGGAGACACCGGGGAGCTGTTTTTT	CASSLVPSGDTGELFF	TRBD2	TRBV7-7	.	TRBJ2-2
TGTGCCAGAACCCCGCCGGTAACAGGAGGCTACGAGCAGTACTTC	CARTPPVTGGYEQYF	.	TRBV5-3	.	TRBJ2-7
TGCGCCAGCAGCGTTCGGGCGGGTGGCTACACCTTC	CASSVRAGGYTF	.	TRBV5-1	.	TRBJ1-2
TGCGCCAGCGCTTGGGACAGCGCGAACACCGGGGAGCTGTTTTTT	CASAWDSANTGELFF	TRBD1	TRBV5-1	.	TRBJ2-2
TGTGCTACTCAGCGGGGGGGCTACAATGAGCAGTTCTTC	CATQRGGYNEQFF	TRBD2	TRBV13	once	TRBJ2-1
TGTGCCAGCAGCTTAGCGGGAGTCGACGAGCAGTACTTC	CASSLAGVDEQYF	.	TRBV7-9	.	TRBJ2-7
TGTGCCAGCAGCCCCAATAGTGCTAGCGGCCAAGAGACCCAGTACTTC	CASSPNSASGQETQYF	TRBD2	TRBV11-3	.	TRBJ2-5